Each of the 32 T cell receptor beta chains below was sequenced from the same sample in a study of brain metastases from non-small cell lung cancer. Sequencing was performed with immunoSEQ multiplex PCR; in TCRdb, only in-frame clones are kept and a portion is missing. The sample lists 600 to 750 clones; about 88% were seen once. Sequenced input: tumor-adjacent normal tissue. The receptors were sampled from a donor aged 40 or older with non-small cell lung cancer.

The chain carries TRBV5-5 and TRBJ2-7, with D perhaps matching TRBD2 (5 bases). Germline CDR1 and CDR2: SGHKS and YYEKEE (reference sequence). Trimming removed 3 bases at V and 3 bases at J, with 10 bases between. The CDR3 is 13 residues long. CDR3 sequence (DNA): TGTGCCAGCAGCTACTCTAGCAGCTACGAGCAGTACTTC. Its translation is CASSYSSSYEQYF.

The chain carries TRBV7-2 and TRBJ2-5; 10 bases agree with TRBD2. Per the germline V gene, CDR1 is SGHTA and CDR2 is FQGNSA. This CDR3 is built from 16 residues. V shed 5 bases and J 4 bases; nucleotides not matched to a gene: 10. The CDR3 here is CASSNYAVAGGETQYF. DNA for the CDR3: TGTGCCAGCAGCAACTATGCGGTAGCGGGAGGAGAGACCCAGTACTTC. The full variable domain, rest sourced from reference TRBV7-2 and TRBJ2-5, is GAGVSQSPSNKVTEKGKDVELRCDPISGHTALYWYRQSLGQGLEFLIYFQGNSAPDKSGLPSDRFSAERTGGSVSTLTIQRTQQEDSAVYLCASSNYAVAGGETQYFGPGTRLLVL.

CDR3 DNA sequence: TGTGCCAGCAGTTTAAACCCCCCAGGGTTCAACGAGCAGTACTTC. Protein: CASSLNPPGFNEQYF. V gene TRBV28 combines with J gene TRBJ2-7; possible D gene TRBD1, 5 bases. Per germline, CDR1 MDHEN and CDR2 SYDVKM. V lost 2 bases and J 5 bases, leaving 16 bases between the germline ends. CDR3 length: 15 residues. Combining the CDR3 with reference TRBV28 and TRBJ2-7 gives the whole variable domain DVKVTQSSRYLVKRTGEKVFLECVQDMDHENMFWYRQDPGLGLRLIYFSYDVKMKEKGDIPEGYSVSREKKERFSLILESASTNQTSMYLCASSLNPPGFNEQYFGPGTRLTVT.

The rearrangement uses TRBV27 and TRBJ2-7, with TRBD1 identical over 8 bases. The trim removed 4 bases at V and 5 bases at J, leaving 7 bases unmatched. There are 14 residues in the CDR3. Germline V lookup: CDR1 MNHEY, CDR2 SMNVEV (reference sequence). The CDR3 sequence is CASSWRTGRDEQYF. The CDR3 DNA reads TGTGCCAGCAGTTGGAGGACAGGGAGAGACGAGCAGTACTTC.

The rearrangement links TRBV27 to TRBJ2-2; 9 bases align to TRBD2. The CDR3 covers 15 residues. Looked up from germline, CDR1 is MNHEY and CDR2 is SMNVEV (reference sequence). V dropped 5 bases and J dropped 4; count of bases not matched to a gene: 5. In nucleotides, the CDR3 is TGTGCCAGCAGTGAGACTAGCGGCCGCACCGGGGAGCTGTTTTTT. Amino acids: CASSETSGRTGELFF.

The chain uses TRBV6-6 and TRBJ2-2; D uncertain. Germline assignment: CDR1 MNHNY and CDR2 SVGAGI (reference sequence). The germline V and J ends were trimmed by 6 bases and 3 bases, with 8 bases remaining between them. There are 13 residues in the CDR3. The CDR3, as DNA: TGTGCCAGCAGCGAGAGTCACACCGGGGAGCTGTTTTTT. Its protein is CASSESHTGELFF.

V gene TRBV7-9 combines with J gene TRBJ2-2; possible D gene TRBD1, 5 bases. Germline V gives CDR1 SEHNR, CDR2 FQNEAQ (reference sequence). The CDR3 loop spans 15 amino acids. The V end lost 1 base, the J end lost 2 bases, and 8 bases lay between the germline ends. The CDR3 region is CASSLGQGNTGELFF. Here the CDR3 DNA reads TGTGCCAGCAGCTTAGGCCAGGGCAACACCGGGGAGCTGTTTTTT.

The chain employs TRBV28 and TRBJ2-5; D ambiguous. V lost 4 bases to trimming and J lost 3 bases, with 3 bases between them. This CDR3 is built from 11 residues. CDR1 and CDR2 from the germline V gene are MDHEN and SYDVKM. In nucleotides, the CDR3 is TGTGCCAGCAGTTCTGAAGAGACCCAGTACTTC. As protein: CASSSEETQYF.

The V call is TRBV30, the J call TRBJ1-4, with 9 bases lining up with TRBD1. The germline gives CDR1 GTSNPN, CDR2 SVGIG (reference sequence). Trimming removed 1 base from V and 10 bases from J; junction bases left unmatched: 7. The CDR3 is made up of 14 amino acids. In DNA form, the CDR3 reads TGTGCCTGGAGTGCCTCGGGACAGGGTACAAAACTGTTTTTT. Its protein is CAWSASGQGTKLFF.

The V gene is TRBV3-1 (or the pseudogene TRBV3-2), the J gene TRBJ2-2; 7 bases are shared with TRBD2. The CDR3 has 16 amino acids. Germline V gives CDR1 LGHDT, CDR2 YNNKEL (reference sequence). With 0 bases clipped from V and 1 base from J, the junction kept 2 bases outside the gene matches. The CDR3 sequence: CASSQETGGNTGELFF. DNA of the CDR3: TGTGCCAGCAGCCAAGAGACGGGGGGGAACACCGGGGAGCTGTTTTTT.

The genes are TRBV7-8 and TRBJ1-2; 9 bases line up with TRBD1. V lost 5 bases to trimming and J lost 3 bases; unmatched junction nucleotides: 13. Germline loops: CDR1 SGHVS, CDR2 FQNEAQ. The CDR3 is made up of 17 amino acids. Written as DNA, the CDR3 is TGTGCCAGCAGCCTTAGCGGGGGACAGGGAAGCGACTATGGCTACACCTTC. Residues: CASSLSGGQGSDYGYTF.

The DNA of the CDR3 is TGCAGCGGCGAGACTTCTGGAAACACCATATATTTT. Its protein is CSGETSGNTIYF. The rearrangement links TRBV29-1 to TRBJ1-3, with unresolved D. CDR1 is SQVTM and CDR2 is ANQGSEA in the germline V gene. The CDR3 sequence is 12 residues long. V was trimmed by 7 bases and J by 1 base, leaving 8 bases between them.

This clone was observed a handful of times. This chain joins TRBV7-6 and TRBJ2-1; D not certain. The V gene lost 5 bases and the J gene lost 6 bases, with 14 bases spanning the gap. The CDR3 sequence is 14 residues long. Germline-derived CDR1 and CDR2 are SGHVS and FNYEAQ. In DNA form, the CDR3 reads TGTGCCAGCAGCCACCGGGCGAATCTCAATGAGCAGTTCTTC. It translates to CASSHRANLNEQFF.

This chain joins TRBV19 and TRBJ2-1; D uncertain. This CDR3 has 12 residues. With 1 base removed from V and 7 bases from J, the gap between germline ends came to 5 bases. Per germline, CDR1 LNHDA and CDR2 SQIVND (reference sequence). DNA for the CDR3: TGTGCCAGTAGTATAGTTTGGAATGAGCAGTTCTTC. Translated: CASSIVWNEQFF.

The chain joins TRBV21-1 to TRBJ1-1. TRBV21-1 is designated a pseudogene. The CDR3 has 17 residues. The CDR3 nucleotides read TGTGCCAGCAGCAATCCCGTAAGGAGTTATACGGACACTGAAGCTTTCTTT. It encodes CASSNPVRSYTDTEAFF.

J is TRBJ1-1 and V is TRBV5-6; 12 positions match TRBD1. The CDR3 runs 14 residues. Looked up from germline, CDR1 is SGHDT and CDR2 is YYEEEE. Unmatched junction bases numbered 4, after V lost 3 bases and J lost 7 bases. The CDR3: CASSWGQGAVEAFF. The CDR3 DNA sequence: TGTGCCAGCAGCTGGGGACAGGGGGCGGTTGAAGCTTTCTTT.

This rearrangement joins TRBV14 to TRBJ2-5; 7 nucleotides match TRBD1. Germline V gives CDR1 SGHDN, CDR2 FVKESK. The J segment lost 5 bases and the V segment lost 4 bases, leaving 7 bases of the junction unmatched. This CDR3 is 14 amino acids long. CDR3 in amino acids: CASSRHRGTETQYF. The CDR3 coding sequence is TGTGCCAGCAGCCGTCACAGGGGAACGGAGACCCAGTACTTC.

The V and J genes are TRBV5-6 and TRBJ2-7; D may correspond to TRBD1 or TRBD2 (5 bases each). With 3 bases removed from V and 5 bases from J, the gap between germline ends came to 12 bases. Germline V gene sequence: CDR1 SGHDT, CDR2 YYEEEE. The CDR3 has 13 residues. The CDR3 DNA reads TGTGCCAGCAGCTGTGGGACGGTCAACGAGCAGTACTTC. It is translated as CASSCGTVNEQYF.

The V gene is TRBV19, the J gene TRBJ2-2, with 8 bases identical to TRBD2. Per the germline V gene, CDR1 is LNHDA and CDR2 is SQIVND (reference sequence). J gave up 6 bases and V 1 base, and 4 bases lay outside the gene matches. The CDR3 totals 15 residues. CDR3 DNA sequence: TGTGCCAGTAGTATAGGGGCGGGAGGTGCCGGGGAGCTGTTTTTT. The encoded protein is CASSIGAGGAGELFF.

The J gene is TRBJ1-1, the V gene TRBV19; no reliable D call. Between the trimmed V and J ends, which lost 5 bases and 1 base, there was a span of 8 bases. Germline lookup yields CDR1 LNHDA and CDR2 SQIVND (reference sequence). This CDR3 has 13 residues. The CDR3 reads CASSLGGNTEAFF. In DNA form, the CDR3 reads TGTGCCAGTAGTCTCGGAGGGAACACTGAAGCTTTCTTT.

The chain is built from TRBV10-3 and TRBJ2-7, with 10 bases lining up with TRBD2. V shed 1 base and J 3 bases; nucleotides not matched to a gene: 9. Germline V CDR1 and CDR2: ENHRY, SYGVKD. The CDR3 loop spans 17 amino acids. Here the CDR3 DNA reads TGTGCCATCAGTGAGTGGGGAGCGGGAGGGCCCGACTACGAGCAGTACTTC. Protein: CAISEWGAGGPDYEQYF.

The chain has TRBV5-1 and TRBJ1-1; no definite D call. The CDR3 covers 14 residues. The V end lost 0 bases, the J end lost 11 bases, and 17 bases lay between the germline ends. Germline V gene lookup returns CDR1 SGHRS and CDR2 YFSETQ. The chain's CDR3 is CASSLDGSPRWAFF. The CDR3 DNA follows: TGCGCCAGCAGCTTGGATGGCAGCCCTCGGTGGGCTTTCTTT.

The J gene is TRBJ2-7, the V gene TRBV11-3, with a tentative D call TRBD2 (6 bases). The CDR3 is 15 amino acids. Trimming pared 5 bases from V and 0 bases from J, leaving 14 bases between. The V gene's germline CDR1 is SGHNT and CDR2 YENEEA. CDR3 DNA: TGTGCCAGCAGCGTCTCGGGACTGCACTCCTACGAGCAGTACTTC. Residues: CASSVSGLHSYEQYF.

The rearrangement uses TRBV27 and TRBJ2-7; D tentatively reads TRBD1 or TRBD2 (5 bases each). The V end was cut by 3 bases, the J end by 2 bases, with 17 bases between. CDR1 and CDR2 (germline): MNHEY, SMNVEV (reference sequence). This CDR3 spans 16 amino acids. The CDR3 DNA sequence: TGTGCCAGCAGTTTGTTTGGGACCTTGTACACCTACGAGCAGTACTTC. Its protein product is CASSLFGTLYTYEQYF.

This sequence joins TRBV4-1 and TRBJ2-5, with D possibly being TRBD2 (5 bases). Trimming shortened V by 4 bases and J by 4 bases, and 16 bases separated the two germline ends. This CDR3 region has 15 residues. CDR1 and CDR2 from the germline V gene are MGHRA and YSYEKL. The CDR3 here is CASSPSEPGGETQYF. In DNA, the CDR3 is TGCGCCAGCAGCCCCAGTGAACCCGGAGGAGAGACCCAGTACTTC.

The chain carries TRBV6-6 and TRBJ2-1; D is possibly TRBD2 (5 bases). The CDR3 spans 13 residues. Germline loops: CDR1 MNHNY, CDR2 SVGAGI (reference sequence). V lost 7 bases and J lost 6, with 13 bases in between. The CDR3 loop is CASKRSIINEQFF. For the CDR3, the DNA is TGTGCCAGCAAGCGGTCCATTATCAATGAGCAGTTCTTC.

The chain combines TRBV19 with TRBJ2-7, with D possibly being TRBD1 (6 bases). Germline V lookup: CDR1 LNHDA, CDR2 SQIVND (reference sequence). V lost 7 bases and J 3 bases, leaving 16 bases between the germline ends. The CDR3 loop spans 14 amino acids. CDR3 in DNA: TGTGCCAGTACCGCCGGCAGGGGCAGCTACGAGCAGTACTTC. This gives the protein CASTAGRGSYEQYF.

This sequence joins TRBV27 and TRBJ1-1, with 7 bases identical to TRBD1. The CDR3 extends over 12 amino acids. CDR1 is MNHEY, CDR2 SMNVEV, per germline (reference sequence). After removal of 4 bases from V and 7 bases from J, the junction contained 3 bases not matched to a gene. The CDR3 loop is CASSSQGIEAFF. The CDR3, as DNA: TGTGCCAGCAGTTCACAGGGGATTGAAGCTTTCTTT.

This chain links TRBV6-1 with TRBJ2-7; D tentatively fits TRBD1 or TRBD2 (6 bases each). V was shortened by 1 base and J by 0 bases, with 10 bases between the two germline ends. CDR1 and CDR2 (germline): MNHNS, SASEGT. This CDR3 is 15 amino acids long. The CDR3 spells CASSEEGGSSYEQYF. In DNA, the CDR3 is TGTGCCAGCAGTGAAGAGGGGGGAAGCTCCTACGAGCAGTACTTC.

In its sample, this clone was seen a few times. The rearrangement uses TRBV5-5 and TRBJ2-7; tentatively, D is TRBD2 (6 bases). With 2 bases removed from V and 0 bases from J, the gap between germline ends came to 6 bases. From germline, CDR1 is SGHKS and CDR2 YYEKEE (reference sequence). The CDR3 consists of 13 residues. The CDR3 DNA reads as TGTGCCAGCAGCTTCGGGAGCTCCTACGAGCAGTACTTC. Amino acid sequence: CASSFGSSYEQYF.

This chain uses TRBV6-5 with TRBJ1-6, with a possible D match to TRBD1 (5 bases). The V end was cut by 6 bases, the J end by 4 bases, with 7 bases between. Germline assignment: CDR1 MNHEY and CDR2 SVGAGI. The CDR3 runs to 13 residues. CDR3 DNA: TGTGCCAGCAGCAGGGAATATAATTCACCCCTCCACTTT. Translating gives CASSREYNSPLHF.

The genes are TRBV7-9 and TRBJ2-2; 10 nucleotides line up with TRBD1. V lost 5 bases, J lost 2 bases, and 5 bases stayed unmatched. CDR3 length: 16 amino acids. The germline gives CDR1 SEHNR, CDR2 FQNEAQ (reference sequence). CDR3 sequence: CASSPRQGANTGELFF. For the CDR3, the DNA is TGTGCCAGCAGCCCTAGACAGGGGGCCAACACCGGGGAGCTGTTTTTT.